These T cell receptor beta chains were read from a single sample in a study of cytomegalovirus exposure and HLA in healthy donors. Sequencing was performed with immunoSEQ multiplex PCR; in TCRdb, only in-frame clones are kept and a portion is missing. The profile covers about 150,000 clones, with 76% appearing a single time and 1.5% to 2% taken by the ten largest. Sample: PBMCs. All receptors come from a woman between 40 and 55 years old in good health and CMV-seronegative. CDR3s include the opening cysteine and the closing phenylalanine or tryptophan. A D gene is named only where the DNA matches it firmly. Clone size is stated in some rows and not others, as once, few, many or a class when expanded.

CDR3 protein: CASSFNLAGTDTQYF
CDR3 DNA: TGTGCCAGCAGCTTTAACTTAGCGGGCACAGATACGCAGTATTTT
clone size: once
D gene: -
J gene: TRBJ2-3
CDR3 length: 15
V gene: TRBV7-6

CDR3 protein: CASSLHSSYEQYF
CDR3 DNA: TGTGCCAGCAGCCTCCACAGCTCCTACGAGCAGTACTTC
clone size: -
D gene: -
J gene: TRBJ2-7
CDR3 length: 13
V gene: TRBV27

CDR3 protein: CASSDGGTGGGDTQYF
CDR3 DNA: TGTGCCAGCAGTGACGGGGGGACAGGGGGCGGCGATACGCAGTATTTT
clone size: -
D gene: TRBD1
J gene: TRBJ2-3
CDR3 length: 16
V gene: TRBV6-4

CDR3 protein: CASSKALWDRGNREQFF
CDR3 DNA: TGTGCCAGCAGCAAAGCATTGTGGGACAGGGGTAACCGGGAGCAGTTCTTC
clone size: -
D gene: -
J gene: TRBJ2-1
CDR3 length: 17
V gene: TRBV21-1

CDR3 protein: CASRNGQGRETQYF
CDR3 DNA: TGTGCCAGCAGAAACGGTCAAGGGAGAGAGACCCAGTACTTC
clone size: -
D gene: -
J gene: TRBJ2-5
CDR3 length: 14
V gene: TRBV6-5

CDR3 protein: CASSEDSTGELFF
CDR3 DNA: TGCGCCAGCAGTGAGGACAGCACCGGGGAGCTGTTTTTT
clone size: -
D gene: -
J gene: TRBJ2-2
CDR3 length: 13
V gene: TRBV10-1

CDR3 protein: CASSLDRINYGYTF
CDR3 DNA: TGTGCCAGTAGTCTGGACAGGATTAACTATGGCTACACCTTC
clone size: -
D gene: TRBD1
J gene: TRBJ1-2
CDR3 length: 14
V gene: TRBV19

CDR3 protein: CASSRGGVQPQHF
CDR3 DNA: TGTGCCAGCAGCCGAGGGGGCGTTCAGCCCCAGCATTTT
clone size: -
D gene: TRBD1
J gene: TRBJ1-5
CDR3 length: 13
V gene: TRBV5-5

CDR3 protein: CATSRGEAGGSEQYF
CDR3 DNA: TGTGCCACCAGCAGAGGGGAGGCAGGGGGCTCCGAGCAGTACTTC
clone size: -
D gene: TRBD1
J gene: TRBJ2-7
CDR3 length: 15
V gene: TRBV15

CDR3 protein: CASSLGAGAAYNEQFF
CDR3 DNA: TGTGCCAGCAGCTTAGGCGCGGGGGCCGCCTACAATGAGCAGTTCTTC
clone size: -
D gene: -
J gene: TRBJ2-1
CDR3 length: 16
V gene: TRBV7-8

CDR3 protein: CASSSLNAGLNEQFF
CDR3 DNA: TGTGCCAGCAGCAGCTTGAATGCAGGGCTCAATGAGCAGTTCTTC
clone size: -
D gene: -
J gene: TRBJ2-1
CDR3 length: 15
V gene: TRBV5-4

CDR3 protein: CASSPTTGGLSGNTIYF
CDR3 DNA: TGCGCCAGCAGCCCGACGACAGGGGGCCTCTCTGGAAACACCATATATTTT
clone size: -
D gene: TRBD1
J gene: TRBJ1-3
CDR3 length: 17
V gene: TRBV5-1

CDR3 protein: CASSKDRGGNEKLFF
CDR3 DNA: TGTGCCAGCAGTAAGGACAGGGGGGGGAATGAAAAACTGTTTTTT
clone size: -
D gene: TRBD1
J gene: TRBJ1-4
CDR3 length: 15
V gene: TRBV2

CDR3 protein: CASSTRGVEGTGELFF
CDR3 DNA: TGTGCCAGCAGTACCAGGGGAGTAGAGGGCACCGGGGAGCTGTTTTTT
clone size: once
D gene: -
J gene: TRBJ2-2
CDR3 length: 16
V gene: TRBV11-3

CDR3 protein: CASSSGQGSGGYTF
CDR3 DNA: TGTGCCAGCAGCTCGGGACAGGGTTCGGGAGGCTACACCTTC
clone size: -
D gene: TRBD1
J gene: TRBJ1-2
CDR3 length: 14
V gene: TRBV6-1

CDR3 protein: CATSRPGQGQNEKLFF
CDR3 DNA: TGTGCCACCAGCAGACCAGGACAGGGCCAAAATGAAAAACTGTTTTTT
clone size: -
D gene: TRBD1
J gene: TRBJ1-4
CDR3 length: 16
V gene: TRBV15

CDR3 protein: CASSLSRVRSSYEQYF
CDR3 DNA: TGTGCCAGCAGCTTGAGCAGGGTTAGAAGCTCCTACGAGCAGTACTTC
clone size: -
D gene: -
J gene: TRBJ2-7
CDR3 length: 16
V gene: TRBV5-4

CDR3 protein: CSGTGPTNEKLFF
CDR3 DNA: TGCAGCGGAACAGGGCCCACTAATGAAAAACTGTTTTTT
clone size: -
D gene: -
J gene: TRBJ1-4
CDR3 length: 13
V gene: TRBV29-1